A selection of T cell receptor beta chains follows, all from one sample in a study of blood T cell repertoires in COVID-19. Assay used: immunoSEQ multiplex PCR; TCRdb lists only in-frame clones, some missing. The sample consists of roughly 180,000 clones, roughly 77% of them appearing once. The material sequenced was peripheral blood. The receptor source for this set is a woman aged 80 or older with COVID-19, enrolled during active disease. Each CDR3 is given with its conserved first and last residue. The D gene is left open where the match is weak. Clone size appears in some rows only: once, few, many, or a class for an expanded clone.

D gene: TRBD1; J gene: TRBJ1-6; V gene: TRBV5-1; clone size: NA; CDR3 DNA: TGCGCCAGCAGCACAGGGACAGGGTGGAACTCACCCCTCCACTTT; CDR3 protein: CASSTGTGWNSPLHF
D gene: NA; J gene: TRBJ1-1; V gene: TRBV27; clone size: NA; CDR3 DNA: TGTGCCAGCAGTTTATCCCCAGGGGTCATGAACACTGAAGCTTTCTTT; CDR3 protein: CASSLSPGVMNTEAFF
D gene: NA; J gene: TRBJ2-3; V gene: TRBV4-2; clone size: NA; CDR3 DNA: TGTGCCAGCAGCCAAATTGGGGAGGCAGATACGCAGTATTTT; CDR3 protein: CASSQIGEADTQYF
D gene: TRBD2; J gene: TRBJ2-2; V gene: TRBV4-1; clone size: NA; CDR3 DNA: TGCGCCAGCAGCCAAGCCCGGGGGGAACTGACCGGGGAGCTGTTTTTT; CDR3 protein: CASSQARGELTGELFF
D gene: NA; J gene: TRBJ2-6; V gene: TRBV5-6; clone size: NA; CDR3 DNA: TGTGCCAGCAGCCTATCTGGGGCCAACGTCCTGACTTTC; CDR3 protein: CASSLSGANVLTF
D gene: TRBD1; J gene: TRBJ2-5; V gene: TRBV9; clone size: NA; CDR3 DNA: TGTGCCAGCAGTCGCCCAGGGGGCAACGTGATTGAGACCCAGTACTTC; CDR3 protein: CASSRPGGNVIETQYF
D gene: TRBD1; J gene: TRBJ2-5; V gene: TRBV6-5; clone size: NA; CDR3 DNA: TGTGCCAGCAGGCCAGGGGGCGGGGAGACCCAGTACTTC; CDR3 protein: CASRPGGGETQYF
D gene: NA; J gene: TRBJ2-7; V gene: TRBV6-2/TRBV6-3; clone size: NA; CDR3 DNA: TGTGCCAGCAGTTACTCGACAGGATTTTACGAGCAGTACTTC; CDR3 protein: CASSYSTGFYEQYF
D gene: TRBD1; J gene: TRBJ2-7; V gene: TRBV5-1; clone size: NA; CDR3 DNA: TGCGCCAGCAGCTTCGGGGACAGGGGGCCAGGCGAGCAGTACTTC; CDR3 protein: CASSFGDRGPGEQYF
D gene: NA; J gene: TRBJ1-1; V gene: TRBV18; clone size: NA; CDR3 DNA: TGTGCCAGCTCCCCGTCGGGACTGCCGAACACTGAAGCTTTCTTT; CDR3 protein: CASSPSGLPNTEAFF
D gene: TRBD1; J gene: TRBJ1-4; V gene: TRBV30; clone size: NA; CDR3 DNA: TGTGCCTGGAATCAGGGGGCTTCGACTAATGAAAAACTGTTTTTT; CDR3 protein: CAWNQGASTNEKLFF
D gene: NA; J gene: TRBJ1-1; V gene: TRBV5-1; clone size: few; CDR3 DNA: TGCGCCAGCAGCTTGAGTGGCAACATGAACACTGAAGCTTTCTTT; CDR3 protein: CASSLSGNMNTEAFF
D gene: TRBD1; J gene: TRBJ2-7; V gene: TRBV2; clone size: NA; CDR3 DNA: TGTGCCAGCAGTACAACCGGGACAGGGTCGTACGAGCAGTACTTC; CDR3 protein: CASSTTGTGSYEQYF
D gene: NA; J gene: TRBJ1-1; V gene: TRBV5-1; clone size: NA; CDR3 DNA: TGCGCCAGCACTCTCGAATCAGGGGATGAAGCTTTCTTT; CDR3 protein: CASTLESGDEAFF
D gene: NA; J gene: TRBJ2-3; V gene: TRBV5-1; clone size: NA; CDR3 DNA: TGCGCCAGCAGCTACCGACAGGCAGATACGCAGTATTTT; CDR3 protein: CASSYRQADTQYF
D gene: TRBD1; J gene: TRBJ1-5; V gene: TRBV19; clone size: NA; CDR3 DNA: TGTGCCAGTAGTTTGACAGGGGGCTATCAGCCCCAGCATTTT; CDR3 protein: CASSLTGGYQPQHF
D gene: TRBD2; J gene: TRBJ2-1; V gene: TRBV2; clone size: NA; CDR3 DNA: TGTGCCAGCAGGGTAGCGGGGAGTTACAATGAGCAGTTCTTC; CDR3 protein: CASRVAGSYNEQFF
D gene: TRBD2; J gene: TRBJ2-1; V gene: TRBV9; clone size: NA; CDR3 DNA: TGTGCCAGCAGCCCAGGACTAGCGGGGTACAATGAGCAGTTCTTC; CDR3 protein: CASSPGLAGYNEQFF
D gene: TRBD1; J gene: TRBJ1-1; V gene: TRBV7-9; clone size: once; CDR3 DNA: TGTGCCAGCAGCATGACAGGGGTTACTGAAGCTTTCTTT; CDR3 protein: CASSMTGVTEAFF
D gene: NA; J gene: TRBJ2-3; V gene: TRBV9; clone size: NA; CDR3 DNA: TGTGCCAGCAGCTTGGGGGCGGACCTTAGCACAGATACGCAGTATTTT; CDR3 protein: CASSLGADLSTDTQYF
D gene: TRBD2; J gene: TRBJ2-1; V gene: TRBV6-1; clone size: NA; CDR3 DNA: TGTGCCAGCAGTGAAGGACTAGCGGTCTACAATGAGCAGTTCTTC; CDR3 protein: CASSEGLAVYNEQFF
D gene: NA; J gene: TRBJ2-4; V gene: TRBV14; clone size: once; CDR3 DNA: TGTGCCAGCAGCCCCCGGACAGTCCCACAGGGCATTCAGTACTTC; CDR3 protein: CASSPRTVPQGIQYF
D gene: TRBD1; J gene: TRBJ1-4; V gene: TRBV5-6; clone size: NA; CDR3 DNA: TGTGCCAGCAGCCCCTGGACAGGGGGCCCTAATGAAAAACTGTTTTTT; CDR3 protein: CASSPWTGGPNEKLFF
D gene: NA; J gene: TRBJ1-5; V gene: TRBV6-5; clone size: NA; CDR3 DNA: TGTGCCAGCAGTTACTCAGCGGGAAACCAGCCCCAGCATTTT; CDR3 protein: CASSYSAGNQPQHF
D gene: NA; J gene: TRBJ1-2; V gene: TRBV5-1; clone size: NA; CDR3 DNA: TGCGCCAGCAGCCCGGGGTGGCTTCTTAACTATGGCTACACCTTC; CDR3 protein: CASSPGWLLNYGYTF
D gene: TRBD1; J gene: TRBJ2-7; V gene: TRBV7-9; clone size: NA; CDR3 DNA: TGTGCCAGCAGCTTAGACGAAGACAGGGCCCACTCCTACGAGCAGTACTTC; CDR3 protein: CASSLDEDRAHSYEQYF
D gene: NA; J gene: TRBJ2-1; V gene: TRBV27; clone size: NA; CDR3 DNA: TGTGCCAGCAGTACCGGGACTGCCATTAATGAGCAGTTCTTC; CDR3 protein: CASSTGTAINEQFF
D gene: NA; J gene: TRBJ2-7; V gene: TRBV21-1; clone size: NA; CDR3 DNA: TGTGCCAGCAGCAAAGGAGGAAATTGGTGGCGGGGTTCCTACGAGCAGTACTTC; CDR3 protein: CASSKGGNWWRGSYEQYF
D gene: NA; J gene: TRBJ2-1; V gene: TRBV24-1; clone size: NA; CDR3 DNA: TGTGCCACCAGTGTAGGACTTATGAATGAGCAGTTCTTC; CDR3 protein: CATSVGLMNEQFF
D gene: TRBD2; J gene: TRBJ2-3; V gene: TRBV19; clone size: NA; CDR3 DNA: TGTGCCAGTAGCGGGGAGGGAACAGATACGCAGTATTTT; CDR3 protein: CASSGEGTDTQYF
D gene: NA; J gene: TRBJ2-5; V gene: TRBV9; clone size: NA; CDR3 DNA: TGTGCCAGCAGTGAACCGGGAGCTCAAGAGACCCAGTACTTC; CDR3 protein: CASSEPGAQETQYF
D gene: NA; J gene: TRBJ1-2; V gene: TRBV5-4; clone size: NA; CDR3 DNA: TGTGCCAGCAGTTCGGACAGCGGTTATGGCTACACCTTC; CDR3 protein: CASSSDSGYGYTF
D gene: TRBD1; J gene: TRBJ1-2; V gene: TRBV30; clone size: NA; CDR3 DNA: TGTGCCTGGAGCGCCGGACAGGGTGGCTACACCTTC; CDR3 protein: CAWSAGQGGYTF
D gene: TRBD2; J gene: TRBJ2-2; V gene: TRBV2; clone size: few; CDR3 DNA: TGTGCCAGCAGCACTAGCGCGACCGGGGAGCTGTTTTTT; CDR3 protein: CASSTSATGELFF
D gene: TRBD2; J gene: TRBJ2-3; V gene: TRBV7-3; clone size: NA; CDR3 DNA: TGTGCCAGCAGCGATCGACTAGCGGGGGGTCCAGATACGCAGTATTTT; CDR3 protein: CASSDRLAGGPDTQYF
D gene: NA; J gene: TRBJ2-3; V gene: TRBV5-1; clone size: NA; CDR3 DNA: TGCGCCAGCAGCTTGGTTGGGGGCCCAGATACGCAGTATTTT; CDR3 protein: CASSLVGGPDTQYF
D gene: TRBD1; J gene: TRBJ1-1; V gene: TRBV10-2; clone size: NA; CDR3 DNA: TGCGCCAGCAGTGGACAGGGGATGAACACTGAAGCTTTCTTT; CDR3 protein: CASSGQGMNTEAFF
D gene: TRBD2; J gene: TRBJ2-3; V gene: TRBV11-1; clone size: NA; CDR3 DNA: TGTGCCAGCGGGTGGGCTAGCGGGAGTGATACGCAGTATTTT; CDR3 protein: CASGWASGSDTQYF
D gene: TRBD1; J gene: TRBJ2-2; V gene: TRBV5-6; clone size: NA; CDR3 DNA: TGTGCCAGCAGCCACACAGGGGGCACCGGGGAGCTGTTTTTT; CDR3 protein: CASSHTGGTGELFF
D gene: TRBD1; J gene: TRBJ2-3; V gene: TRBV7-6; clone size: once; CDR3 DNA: TGTGCCAGCAGCTTGACCGGGACAGGGGGCCATAGGACAGATACGCAGTATTTT; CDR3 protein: CASSLTGTGGHRTDTQYF
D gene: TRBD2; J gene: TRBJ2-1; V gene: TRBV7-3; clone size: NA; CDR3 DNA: TGTGCCAGCAGCTATAAGCGGGGGGGATTCAATGAGCAGTTCTTC; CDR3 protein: CASSYKRGGFNEQFF
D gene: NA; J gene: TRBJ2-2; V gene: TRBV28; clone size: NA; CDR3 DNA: TGTGCCAGCAGTAAGGACTCCCTGAACACCGGGGAGCTGTTTTTT; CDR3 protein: CASSKDSLNTGELFF
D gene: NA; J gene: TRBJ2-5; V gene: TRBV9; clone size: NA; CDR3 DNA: TGTGCCAGCAGCGTAGGTGCGGAGACCCAGTACTTC; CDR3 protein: CASSVGAETQYF
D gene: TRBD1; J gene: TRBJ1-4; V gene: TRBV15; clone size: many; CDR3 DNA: TGTGCCACCAGCAACCGCCAGGGGGCGAGGGAAAAACTGTTTTTT; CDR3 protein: CATSNRQGAREKLFF
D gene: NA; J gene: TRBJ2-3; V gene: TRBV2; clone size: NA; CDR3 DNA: TGTGCCAGCAGCGGAAGTCGAGCAGGGGTCGGGACAGATACGCAGTATTTT; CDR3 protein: CASSGSRAGVGTDTQYF
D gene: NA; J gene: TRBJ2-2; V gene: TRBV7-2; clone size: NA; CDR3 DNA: TGTGCCAGCAGCTTAGGCTTTTTAGCCGGCACCGGGGAGCTGTTTTTT; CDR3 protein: CASSLGFLAGTGELFF
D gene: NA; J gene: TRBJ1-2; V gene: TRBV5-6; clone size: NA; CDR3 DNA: TGTGCCAGCAGCCTAGGCGGAGGGGCTTATGGCTACACCTTC; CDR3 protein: CASSLGGGAYGYTF
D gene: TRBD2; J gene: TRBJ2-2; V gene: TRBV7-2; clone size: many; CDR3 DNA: TGTGCCAGCAGCTTAGCTCCCAGTAGCGGGAGCACCGGGGAGCTGTTTTTT; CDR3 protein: CASSLAPSSGSTGELFF
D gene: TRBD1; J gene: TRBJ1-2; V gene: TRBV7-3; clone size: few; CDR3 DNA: TGTGCCAGCAGCCTCACCGGGACAGAAGACTATGGCTACACCTTC; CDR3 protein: CASSLTGTEDYGYTF
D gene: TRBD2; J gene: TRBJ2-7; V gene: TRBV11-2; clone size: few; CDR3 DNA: TGTGCCAGCAGCTTATGGACTAGCGGGAGCTACGAGCAGTACTTC; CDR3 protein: CASSLWTSGSYEQYF